The subject of this entry is one T cell receptor beta chain. The sample's treatment: approximately 18 received Ad26.COV2.S at low or high dose, single or two shots; roughly five received placebo; per-sample allocation not given. Collection of samples fell on day 63 after the first vaccine or placebo injection. The protocol was immunoSEQ multiplex PCR, while the TCRdb copy is restricted to in-frame clones and leaves out a portion. The sample contains some 640,000 clones, roughly 90% of which appear only once. The sample originates from a study of Ad26.COV2.S vaccination and SARS-CoV-2 variants. This clonotype was obtained from a person aged 18 to 59 who received the Ad26.COV2.S COVID-19 vaccine or a placebo. Specimen: peripheral blood, collected in a trial of Ad26.COV2.S vaccine versus placebo.

This CDR3 is CATSGQYTYEQYF. The CDR3 DNA follows: TGTGCCACCAGTGGACAGTACACCTACGAGCAGTACTTC. V usage is TRBV15 and J usage is TRBJ2-7; a possible D gene is TRBD1 (6 bases). The CDR3 loop spans 13 amino acids. Germline values: CDR1 LNHNV, CDR2 YYDKDF (reference sequence). Between the trimmed V and J ends, which lost 6 bases and 2 bases, there was a span of 11 bases.